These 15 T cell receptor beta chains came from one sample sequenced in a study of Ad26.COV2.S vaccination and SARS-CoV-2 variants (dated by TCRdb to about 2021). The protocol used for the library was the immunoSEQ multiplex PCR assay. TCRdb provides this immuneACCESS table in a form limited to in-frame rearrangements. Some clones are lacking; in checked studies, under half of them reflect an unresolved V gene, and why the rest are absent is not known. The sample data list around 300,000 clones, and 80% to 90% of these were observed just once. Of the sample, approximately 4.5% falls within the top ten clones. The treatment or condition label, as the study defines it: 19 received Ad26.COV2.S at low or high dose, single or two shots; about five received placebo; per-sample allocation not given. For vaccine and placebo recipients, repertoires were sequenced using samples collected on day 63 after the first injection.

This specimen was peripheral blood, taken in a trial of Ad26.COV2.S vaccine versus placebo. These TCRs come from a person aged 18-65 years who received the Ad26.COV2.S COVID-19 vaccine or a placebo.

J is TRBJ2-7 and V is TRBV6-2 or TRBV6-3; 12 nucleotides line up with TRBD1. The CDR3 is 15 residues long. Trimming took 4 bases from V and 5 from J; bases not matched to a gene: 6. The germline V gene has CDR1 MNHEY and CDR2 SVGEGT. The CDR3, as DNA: TGTGCCAGCAGTTGGGGACAGGGGGCCGTCGACGAGCAGTACTTC. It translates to CASSWGQGAVDEQYF.

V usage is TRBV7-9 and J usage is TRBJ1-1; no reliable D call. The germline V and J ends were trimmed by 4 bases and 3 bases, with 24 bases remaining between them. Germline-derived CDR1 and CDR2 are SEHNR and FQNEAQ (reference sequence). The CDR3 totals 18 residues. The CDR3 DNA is TGTGCCAGCAGCTCCGGTGGGGTGGGTGCGTACCAGGACACTGAAGCTTTCTTT. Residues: CASSSGGVGAYQDTEAFF.

CDR3 protein: CAWSVGGASYEQYF. DNA of the CDR3: TGTGCCTGGAGTGTGGGGGGCGCCTCCTACGAGCAGTACTTC. This chain joins TRBV30 and TRBJ2-7; D is tentatively TRBD1 or TRBD2 (6 bases each). The CDR3 extends over 14 amino acids. Germline V lookup: CDR1 GTSNPN, CDR2 SVGIG (reference sequence). V gave up 0 bases and J gave up 0 bases, with 9 bases separating them.

CDR3 region: CATSDRTSGYTDTQYF. For the CDR3, the DNA is TGTGCCACCAGTGACCGGACTAGCGGATACACAGATACGCAGTATTTT. This chain uses TRBV24-1 with TRBJ2-3; 10 bases match TRBD2. The CDR3 runs to 16 residues. Looked up from germline, CDR1 is KGHDR and CDR2 is SFDVKD. V trimming: 4 bases; J trimming: 2 bases; junction bases outside the gene matches: 5.

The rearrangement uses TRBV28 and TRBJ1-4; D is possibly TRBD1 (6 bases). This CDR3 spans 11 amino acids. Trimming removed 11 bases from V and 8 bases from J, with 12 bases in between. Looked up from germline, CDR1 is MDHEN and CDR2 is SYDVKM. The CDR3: CAWGRVEKLFF. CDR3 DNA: TGTGCCTGGGGGCGAGTCGAAAAACTGTTTTTT.

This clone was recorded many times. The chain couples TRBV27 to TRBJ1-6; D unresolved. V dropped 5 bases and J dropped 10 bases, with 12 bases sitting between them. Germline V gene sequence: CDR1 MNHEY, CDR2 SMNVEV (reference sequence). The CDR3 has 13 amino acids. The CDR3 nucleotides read TGTGCCAGCAGTCAATTTCCCGGATCACCCCTCCACTTT. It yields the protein CASSQFPGSPLHF.

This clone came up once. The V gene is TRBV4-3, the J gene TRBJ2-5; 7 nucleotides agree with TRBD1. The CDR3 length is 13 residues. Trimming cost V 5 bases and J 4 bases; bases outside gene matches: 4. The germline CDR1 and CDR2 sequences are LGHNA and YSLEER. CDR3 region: CASSYNRGETQYF. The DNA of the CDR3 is TGCGCCAGCAGCTACAACAGGGGAGAGACCCAGTACTTC.

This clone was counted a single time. The CDR3, as DNA: TGTGCCAGTAGTCTCGGGGGGATTAGCTCTGGGGCCAACGTCCTGACTTTC. It translates to CASSLGGISSGANVLTF. This rearrangement joins TRBV19 to TRBJ2-6; the match to TRBD2 covers 7 bases. The CDR3 runs to 17 residues. With V trimmed by 5 bases and J by 0 bases, 7 bases remained unmatched. Germline assignment: CDR1 LNHDA and CDR2 SQIVND (reference sequence).

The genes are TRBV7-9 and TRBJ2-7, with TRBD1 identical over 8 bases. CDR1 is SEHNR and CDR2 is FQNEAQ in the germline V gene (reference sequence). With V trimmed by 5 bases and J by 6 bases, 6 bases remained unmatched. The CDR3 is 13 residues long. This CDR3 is CASSPQGAIEQYF. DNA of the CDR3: TGTGCCAGCAGCCCCCAGGGGGCGATCGAGCAGTACTTC.

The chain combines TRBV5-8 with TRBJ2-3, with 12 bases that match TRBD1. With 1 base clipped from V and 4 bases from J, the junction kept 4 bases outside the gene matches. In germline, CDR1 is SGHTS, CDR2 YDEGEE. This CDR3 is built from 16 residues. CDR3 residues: CASSLWGQGAADTQYF. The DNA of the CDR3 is TGTGCCAGCAGCTTGTGGGGACAGGGGGCGGCAGATACGCAGTATTTT.

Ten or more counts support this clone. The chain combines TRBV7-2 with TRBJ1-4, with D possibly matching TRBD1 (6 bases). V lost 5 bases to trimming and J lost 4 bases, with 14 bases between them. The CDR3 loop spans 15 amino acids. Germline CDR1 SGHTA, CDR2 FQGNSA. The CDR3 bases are TGTGCCAGCAGCGTCAGACCAGGGGTTAATGAAAAACTGTTTTTT. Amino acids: CASSVRPGVNEKLFF. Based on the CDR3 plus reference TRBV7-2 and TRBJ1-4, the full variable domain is GAGVSQSPSNKVTEKGKDVELRCDPISGHTALYWYRQSLGQGLEFLIYFQGNSAPDKSGLPSDRFSAERTGGSVSTLTIQRTQQEDSAVYLCASSVRPGVNEKLFFGSGTQLSVL.

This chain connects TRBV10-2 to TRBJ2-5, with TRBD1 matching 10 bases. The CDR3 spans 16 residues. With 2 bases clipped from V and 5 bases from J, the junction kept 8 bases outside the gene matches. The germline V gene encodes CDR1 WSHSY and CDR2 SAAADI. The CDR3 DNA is TGCGCCAGCAGTGAGCGGGACAGGGGTTTCTGGGAGACCCAGTACTTC. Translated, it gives CASSERDRGFWETQYF.

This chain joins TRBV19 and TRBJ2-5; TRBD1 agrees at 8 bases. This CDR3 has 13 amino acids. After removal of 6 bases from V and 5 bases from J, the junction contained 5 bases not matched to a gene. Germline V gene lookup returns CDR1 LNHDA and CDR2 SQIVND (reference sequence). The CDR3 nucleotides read TGTGCCAGTAGGGCAGGGGGCAGTGAGACCCAGTACTTC. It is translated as CASRAGGSETQYF.

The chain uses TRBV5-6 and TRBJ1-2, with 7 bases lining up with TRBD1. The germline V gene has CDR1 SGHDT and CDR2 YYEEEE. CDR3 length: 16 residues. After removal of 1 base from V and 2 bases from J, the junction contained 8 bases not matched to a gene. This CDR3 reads CASSLRMGQQNYGYTF. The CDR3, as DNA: TGTGCCAGCAGCTTGAGGATGGGACAGCAAAACTATGGCTACACCTTC. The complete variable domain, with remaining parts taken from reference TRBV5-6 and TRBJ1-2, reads DAGVTQSPTHLIKTRGQQVTLRCSPKSGHDTVSWYQQALGQGPQFIFQYYEEEERQRGNFPDRFSGHQFPNYSSELNVNALLLGDSALYLCASSLRMGQQNYGYTFGSGTRLTVV.

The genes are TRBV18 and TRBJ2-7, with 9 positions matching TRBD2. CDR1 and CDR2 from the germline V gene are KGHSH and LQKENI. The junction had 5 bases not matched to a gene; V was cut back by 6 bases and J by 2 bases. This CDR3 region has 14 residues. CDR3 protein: CASSTAGGTYEQYF. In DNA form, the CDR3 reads TGTGCCAGCTCTACAGCGGGGGGAACCTACGAGCAGTACTTC.